Presented here are 26 T cell receptor beta chains from one specimen sequenced in a study of OX40 agonist ivuxolimab in advanced cancers. Data came from immunoSEQ multiplex PCR; TCRdb stores just in-frame clones and leaves some out. Of under 85,000 clones listed, more than 90% are singletons. Sequenced material: CD4+ or CD8+ T cells sorted from blood, taken in a trial of the OX40 agonist ivuxolimab. Receptors were obtained from an adult with an advanced solid tumor such as melanoma, head and neck, liver or kidney cancer.

V gene TRBV4-3 combines with J gene TRBJ2-1, with D unclear. Looked up from germline, CDR1 is LGHNA and CDR2 is YSLEER. The CDR3 is made up of 16 amino acids. V dropped 0 bases and J dropped 2 bases, with 11 bases sitting between them. The CDR3 sequence: CASSQDFGGAYNEQFF. The CDR3 nucleotides are TGCGCCAGCAGCCAAGATTTTGGCGGAGCCTACAATGAGCAGTTCTTC.

The chain recombines TRBV29-1 with TRBJ2-5; D ambiguous. This CDR3 region has 12 residues. Trimming cost V 2 bases and J 2 bases, with 6 bases left between them. Germline CDR1 is SQVTM and CDR2 is ANQGSEA. As DNA, the CDR3 is TGCAGCGTTGAAAGGTTTCAAGAGACCCAGTACTTC. Protein product: CSVERFQETQYF.

V and J are TRBV29-1 and TRBJ2-1; D is possibly TRBD1 (6 bases). The CDR3 consists of 12 residues. Germline V gene lookup returns CDR1 SQVTM and CDR2 ANQGSEA. Deletions cut 4 bases from V and 6 bases from J, with 10 bases between. CDR3 region: CSVARGFNEQFF. The CDR3 DNA follows: TGCAGCGTTGCGAGGGGGTTCAATGAGCAGTTCTTC.

The chain has TRBV29-1 and TRBJ1-4, with D perhaps matching TRBD1 (5 bases). V shed 6 bases and J shed 5 bases, with 10 bases lying between them. The CDR3 length is 12 residues. Germline CDR1 and CDR2: SQVTM and ANQGSEA. CDR3 region: CSVAHRNEKLFF. The CDR3, as DNA: TGCAGCGTCGCCCACAGGAATGAAAAACTGTTTTTT.

The chain recombines TRBV2 with TRBJ2-5; no reliable D call. The CDR3 extends over 11 amino acids. Trimming cost V 1 base and J 5 bases, with 2 bases left between them. Germline assignment: CDR1 SNHLY and CDR2 FYNNEI. CDR3 protein: CASSEVETQYF. The CDR3 DNA follows: TGTGCCAGCAGTGAAGTGGAGACCCAGTACTTC.

The genes are TRBV7-2 and TRBJ2-5; D is undetermined. Germline CDR1 reads SGHTA; CDR2 reads FQGNSA. V was shortened by 2 bases and J by 9 bases, with 13 bases between the two germline ends. The CDR3 extends over 13 amino acids. CDR3 DNA sequence: TGTGCCAGCAGCTTACCGACCCCCTGGGCCCAGTACTTC. Translated: CASSLPTPWAQYF.

This clone was seen a few times. The chain carries TRBV6-1 and TRBJ2-7; D is possibly TRBD2 (5 bases). Germline CDR1 reads MNHNS; CDR2 reads SASEGT. The CDR3 covers 15 residues. Trimming left V 2 bases short and J 0 bases short, with 11 bases between. CDR3 in DNA: TGTGCCAGCAGTGAACCGGGGATGGGCTCCTACGAGCAGTACTTC. This codes for CASSEPGMGSYEQYF.

This clone appeared once. J is TRBJ1-5 and V is TRBV19; D ambiguous. V lost 8 bases, J lost 0 bases, and 20 bases lay in between. The CDR3 is 17 amino acids. Germline V gene sequence: CDR1 LNHDA, CDR2 SQIVND (reference sequence). The CDR3 reads CASSGFVSYLSNQPQHF. The DNA for the CDR3 is TGTGCCAGTTCGGGATTTGTCAGTTACCTTAGCAATCAGCCCCAGCATTTT.

The chain links TRBV18 to TRBJ1-2; the match to TRBD1 covers 9 bases. This CDR3 contains 17 residues. Trimming at V came to 5 bases and at J to 3 bases, leaving 13 bases not matched to a gene. Germline assignment: CDR1 KGHSH and CDR2 LQKENI. Here the CDR3 DNA reads TGTGCCAGCTCAGCCGGGACAGGGTTCACTCGGGACTATGGCTACACCTTC. This translates into CASSAGTGFTRDYGYTF.

The chain uses TRBV6-1 and TRBJ1-4; D remains ambiguous. The germline V gene encodes CDR1 MNHNS and CDR2 SASEGT. The length of the CDR3 is 11 residues. The V gene lost 9 bases and the J gene lost 3 bases, with 5 bases spanning the gap. The CDR3 sequence is CASRANEKLFF. Here the CDR3 DNA reads TGTGCCAGTAGGGCTAATGAAAAACTGTTTTTT.

The chain couples TRBV10-2 to TRBJ1-5, with D unclear. The CDR3 contains 15 residues. Per the germline V gene, CDR1 is WSHSY and CDR2 is SAAADI. V lost 6 bases and J 7 bases, leaving 19 bases between the germline ends. The CDR3 sequence is CASRDSGRTGQPQHF. The DNA of the CDR3 is TGCGCCAGCAGGGACTCTGGACGGACTGGGCAGCCCCAGCATTTT.

This clone was seen only once. V usage is TRBV5-1 and J usage is TRBJ2-1; weak D call: TRBD2 (5 bases). This CDR3 is built from 14 residues. V gave up 3 bases and J gave up 2 bases, with 9 bases separating them. Germline V gives CDR1 SGHRS, CDR2 YFSETQ. The CDR3 region has the DNA TGCGCCAGCAGCTACGGGGAGCCCTACAATGAGCAGTTCTTC. It yields the protein CASSYGEPYNEQFF.

This clone appeared a single time. This rearrangement joins TRBV28 to TRBJ1-6; 9 positions agree with TRBD1. The CDR3 has 15 residues. The V segment lost 2 bases and the J segment 11 bases; nucleotides outside the gene matches: 7. CDR1 is MDHEN and CDR2 is SYDVKM in the germline V gene. DNA for the CDR3: TGTGCCAGCAGTTTACACGGACAGGGGTGGACACCCCTCCACTTT. It encodes CASSLHGQGWTPLHF. The entire variable domain, with the rest obtained from reference TRBV28 and TRBJ1-6, is as follows: DVKVTQSSRYLVKRTGEKVFLECVQDMDHENMFWYRQDPGLGLRLIYFSYDVKMKEKGDIPEGYSVSREKKERFSLILESASTNQTSMYLCASSLHGQGWTPLHFGNGTRLTVT.

This clone was recorded only once. The chain has TRBV2 and TRBJ2-6; D call uncertain. CDR3 size: 16 residues. Germline V CDR1 and CDR2: SNHLY, FYNNEI. V gave up 1 base and J gave up 4 bases, with 11 bases separating them. In DNA form, the CDR3 reads TGTGCCAGCAGTGAAGAGGGATTGGCCGGGGCCAACGTCCTGACTTTC. Encoded protein: CASSEEGLAGANVLTF.

For this clone: Other DNA sequences in this specimen translate into the identical CDR3. This chain uses TRBV7-2 with TRBJ1-4; 8 bases match TRBD1. This CDR3 has 16 amino acids. With V trimmed by 1 base and J by 11 bases, 12 bases remained unmatched. Germline CDR1 and CDR2: SGHTA and FQGNSA. The chain's CDR3 is CASSLGGGGGQEKLFF. The CDR3 bases are TGTGCCAGCAGCTTAGGGGGCGGCGGGGGACAGGAGAAACTGTTTTTT.

The chain couples TRBV6-1 to TRBJ2-3; D is unclear. The germline V gene encodes CDR1 MNHNS and CDR2 SASEGT. CDR3 size: 16 residues. The V end lost 2 bases, the J end lost 1 base, and 13 bases lay between the germline ends. The CDR3 sequence: CASSEWRHAGTDTQYF. The CDR3 DNA reads as TGTGCCAGCAGTGAATGGCGGCACGCGGGCACAGATACGCAGTATTTT.

This chain uses TRBV5-1 with TRBJ1-1, with 7 nucleotides matching TRBD1. The junction had 3 bases not matched to a gene; V was cut back by 0 bases and J by 1 base. The germline V gene encodes CDR1 SGHRS and CDR2 YFSETQ. There are 15 residues in the CDR3. The CDR3: CASSLEQGKNTEAFF. In DNA, the CDR3 is TGCGCCAGCAGCTTGGAACAGGGGAAGAACACTGAAGCTTTCTTT. The full variable domain, completed using reference TRBV5-1 and TRBJ1-1, is KAGVTQTPRYLIKTRGQQVTLSCSPISGHRSVSWYQQTPGQGLQFLFEYFSETQRNKGNFPGRFSGRQFSNSRSEMNVSTLELGDSALYLCASSLEQGKNTEAFFGQGTRLTVV.

The chain couples TRBV15 to TRBJ2-2, with D uncertain. The CDR3 contains 17 residues. CDR1 and CDR2 (germline): LNHNV, YYDKDF (reference sequence). Trimming cost V 3 bases and J 2 bases, with 16 bases left between them. The CDR3 nucleotides are TGTGCCACCAGCAGGTCGAGTGGCCTCCCTAACACCGGGGAGCTGTTTTTT. Its protein product is CATSRSSGLPNTGELFF.

Notes on this clone: In the same sample, other DNA sequences code for this CDR3. CDR3 nucleotides: TGTGCCAGCAGCCGTCGACTAGCGGGAGTCACTGAGCAGTTCTTC. Its protein product is CASSRRLAGVTEQFF. This sequence joins TRBV7-6 and TRBJ2-1; 12 bases line up with TRBD2. The CDR3 has 15 residues. Germline V gives CDR1 SGHVS, CDR2 FNYEAQ. Germline trimming cut 5 bases from V and 9 bases from J; bases unmatched to any gene: 8.

The J gene is TRBJ2-7, the V gene TRBV29-1; 8 bases align to TRBD1. Per the germline V gene, CDR1 is SQVTM and CDR2 is ANQGSEA. Trimming at V came to 7 bases and at J to 3 bases, leaving 5 bases not matched to a gene. This CDR3 spans 12 amino acids. For the CDR3, the DNA is TGCAGCGCCCTAGGACAGGGCTACGAGCAGTACTTC. The encoded protein is CSALGQGYEQYF.

This CDR3 reads CASSLQGGNYAEAFF. CDR3 in DNA: TGTGCCAGCAGCTTGCAGGGGGGTAACTACGCTGAAGCTTTCTTT. The rearrangement uses TRBV11-2 and TRBJ1-1; 7 bases line up with TRBD1. V lost 3 bases to trimming and J lost 6 bases; unmatched junction nucleotides: 10. The CDR3 extends over 15 amino acids. Germline values: CDR1 SGHAT, CDR2 FQNNGV.

This chain uses TRBV6-4 with TRBJ1-6; no definite D call. This CDR3 has 15 amino acids. Trimming left V 4 bases short and J 0 bases short, with 7 bases between. Germline V gives CDR1 MRHNA, CDR2 SNTAGT. The CDR3 coding sequence is TGTGCCAGCAGTGTAGAGAGCTCCTATAATTCACCCCTCCACTTT. Translated, it gives CASSVESSYNSPLHF.

J is TRBJ2-4 and V is TRBV28; D unclear. The V end was cut by 2 bases, the J end by 1 base, with 15 bases between. Germline CDR1 and CDR2: MDHEN and SYDVKM. This CDR3 is built from 17 residues. The CDR3 nucleotides read TGTGCCAGCAGTTTAGGTCTGGGGATTGAGGCCAAAAACATTCAGTACTTC. Residues: CASSLGLGIEAKNIQYF. Full variable domain (rest looked up from reference TRBV28 and TRBJ2-4): DVKVTQSSRYLVKRTGEKVFLECVQDMDHENMFWYRQDPGLGLRLIYFSYDVKMKEKGDIPEGYSVSREKKERFSLILESASTNQTSMYLCASSLGLGIEAKNIQYFGAGTRLSVL.

The rearrangement links TRBV18 to TRBJ2-1; 10 bases match TRBD1. The CDR3 is 15 amino acids. Trimming cost V 1 base and J 8 bases; bases outside gene matches: 5. The germline V gene encodes CDR1 KGHSH and CDR2 LQKENI. CDR3 loop: CASSPQRQGADEQFF. DNA of the CDR3: TGTGCCAGCTCACCACAGAGACAGGGGGCGGATGAGCAGTTCTTC. Filled out from reference TRBV18 and TRBJ2-1, the complete variable domain reads NAGVMQNPRHLVRRRGQEARLRCSPMKGHSHVYWYRQLPEEGLKFMVYLQKENIIDESGMPKERFSAEFPKEGPSILRIQQVVRGDSAAYFCASSPQRQGADEQFFGPGTRLTVL.

The V gene is TRBV14, the J gene TRBJ2-7; 9 bases are a match to TRBD2. In germline, CDR1 is SGHDN, CDR2 FVKESK. V shed 2 bases, J shed 0 bases, and the junction held 2 bases outside the gene matches. This CDR3 has 15 residues. The CDR3 loop is CASSQRTSASYEQYF. CDR3 nucleotide sequence: TGTGCCAGCAGCCAACGGACTAGCGCCTCCTACGAGCAGTACTTC.

The chain has TRBV7-8 and TRBJ1-1; possible D gene TRBD1, 5 bases. Trimming shortened V by 8 bases and J by 5 bases, and 9 bases separated the two germline ends. Germline V lookup: CDR1 SGHVS, CDR2 FQNEAQ. This CDR3 contains 11 residues. The CDR3 loop reads CASLRETEAFF. CDR3 coding DNA: TGTGCCAGCCTCAGGGAGACTGAAGCTTTCTTT.